One T cell receptor beta chain is described in this entry. The V gene lost 8 bases and the J gene lost 4 bases, with 12 bases spanning the gap. The CDR3 spans 13 residues. CDR1 is SQVTM, CDR2 ANQGSEA, per germline. This entry is derived from a study of T cell responses to AZD1222 COVID-19 vaccine. Method: immunoSEQ multiplex PCR; TCRdb's copy keeps in-frame clones and lacks some. The repertoire includes about 59,000 clones, roughly nine tenths of them detected once, and 5% to 6.5% sits in the top ten. The specimen was peripheral blood, collected 28 days after the second AZD1222 dose. The TCR sequence derives from an adult who received the AZD1222 COVID-19 vaccine. V is TRBV29-1 and J is TRBJ2-6; no definite D call. The DNA for the CDR3 is TGCAGCCCCCGCGACCCGGGGGCCAACGTCCTGACTTTC. It specifies CSPRDPGANVLTF. The full variable domain, rest sourced from reference TRBV29-1 and TRBJ2-6, is SAVISQKPSRDICQRGTSLTIQCQVDSQVTMMFWYRQQPGQSLTLIATANQGSEATYESGFVIDKFPISRPNLTFSTLTVSNMSPEDSSIYLCSPRDPGANVLTFGAGSRLTVL.